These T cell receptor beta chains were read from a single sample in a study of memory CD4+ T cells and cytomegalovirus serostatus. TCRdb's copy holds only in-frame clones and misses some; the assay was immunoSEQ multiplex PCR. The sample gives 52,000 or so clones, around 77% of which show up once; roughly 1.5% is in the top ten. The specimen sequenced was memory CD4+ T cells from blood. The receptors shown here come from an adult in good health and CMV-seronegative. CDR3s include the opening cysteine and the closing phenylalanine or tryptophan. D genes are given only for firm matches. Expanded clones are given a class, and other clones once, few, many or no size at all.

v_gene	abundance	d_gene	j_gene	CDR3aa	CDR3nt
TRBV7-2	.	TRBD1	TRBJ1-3	CASSSQGALAGNTIYF	TGTGCCAGCAGCTCCCAGGGGGCATTAGCTGGAAACACCATATATTTT
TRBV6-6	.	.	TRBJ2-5	CASGQDGSLPETQYF	TGTGCCAGCGGCCAAGACGGGAGTCTACCCGAGACCCAGTACTTC
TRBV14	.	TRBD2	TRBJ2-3	CASSQEGVLAGQADTQYF	TGTGCCAGCAGCCAAGAAGGGGTCCTAGCGGGGCAGGCAGATACGCAGTATTTT
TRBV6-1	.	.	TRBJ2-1	CASSEISGAYNEQFF	TGTGCCAGCAGTGAAATTAGCGGAGCCTACAATGAGCAGTTCTTC
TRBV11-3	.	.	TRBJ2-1	CASSLERGEQFF	TGTGCCAGCAGCTTAGAGAGGGGGGAGCAGTTCTTC
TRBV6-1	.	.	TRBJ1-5	CASSSKGHGNQPQHF	TGTGCCAGCAGTTCTAAAGGGCATGGCAATCAGCCCCAGCATTTT
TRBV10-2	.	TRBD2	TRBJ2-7	CASSDGSSGGRGEQYF	TGCGCCAGCAGTGATGGATCTAGCGGGGGGCGAGGGGAGCAGTACTTC
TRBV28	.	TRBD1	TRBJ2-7	CASRRRTGTGAREQYF	TGTGCCAGCAGGCGACGAACCGGGACAGGGGCCCGGGAGCAGTACTTC
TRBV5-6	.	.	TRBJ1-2	CASSSGHQYGYTF	TGTGCCAGCAGCTCAGGACACCAGTATGGCTACACCTTC
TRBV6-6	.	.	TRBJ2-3	CASSYDGGKDTQYF	TGTGCCAGCAGTTACGACGGGGGCAAAGATACGCAGTATTTT
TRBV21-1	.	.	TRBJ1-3	CASSPRDHSGNTIYF	TGTGCCAGCAGCCCCAGGGACCACTCTGGAAACACCATATATTTT
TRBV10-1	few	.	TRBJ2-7	CASQTGRRIEQYF	TGCGCCAGCCAGACAGGCCGGCGTATCGAGCAGTACTTC
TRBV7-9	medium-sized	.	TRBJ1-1	CASSPSGRPGRRAEAFF	TGTGCCAGCAGCCCTAGTGGGAGACCAGGGAGGAGGGCTGAAGCTTTCTTT
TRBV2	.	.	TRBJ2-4	CASKGVFGDIQYF	TGTGCCAGCAAGGGGGTTTTCGGGGACATTCAGTACTTC
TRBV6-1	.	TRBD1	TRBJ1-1	CASSERYRGQGSMDRRTEAFF	TGTGCCAGCAGTGAACGTTACCGGGGACAGGGAAGTATGGACCGTCGGACTGAAGCTTTCTTT
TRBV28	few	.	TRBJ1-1	CASTYTTEAFF	TGTGCCAGCACTTACACCACTGAAGCTTTCTTT
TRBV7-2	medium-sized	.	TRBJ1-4	CASSRPDHEKLFF	TGTGCCAGCAGCAGGCCCGACCATGAAAAACTGTTTTTT
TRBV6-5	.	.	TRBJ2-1	CASSYKGGLWNEQFF	TGTGCCAGCAGTTACAAGGGGGGCCTGTGGAATGAGCAGTTCTTC
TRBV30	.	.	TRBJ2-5	CAWSRWREETQYF	TGTGCCTGGAGTAGGTGGCGGGAAGAGACCCAGTACTTC
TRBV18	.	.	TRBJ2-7	CASSRQSYEQYF	TGTGCCAGCTCGCGACAGTCCTACGAGCAGTACTTC
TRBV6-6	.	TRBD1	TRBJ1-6	CASSRDRAGSPLHF	TGTGCCAGCAGCCGCGACAGGGCTGGTTCACCCCTCCACTTT
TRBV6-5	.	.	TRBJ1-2	CASREVMGHDYGYTF	TGTGCCAGCAGGGAGGTTATGGGACACGACTATGGCTACACCTTC
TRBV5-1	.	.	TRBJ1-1	CASSLVGTGNTEAFF	TGCGCCAGCAGCTTGGTGGGGACTGGGAACACTGAAGCTTTCTTT
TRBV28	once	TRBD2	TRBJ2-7	CASSQPGLAEGYEQYF	TGTGCCAGCAGTCAGCCGGGACTAGCGGAGGGCTACGAGCAGTACTTC
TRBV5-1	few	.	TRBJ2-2	CASSLTTAGELFF	TGCGCCAGCAGCTTGACTACGGCCGGGGAGCTGTTTTTT
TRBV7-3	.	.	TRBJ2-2	CASSAENLNTGELFF	TGTGCCAGCAGCGCGGAAAATCTCAACACCGGGGAGCTGTTTTTT
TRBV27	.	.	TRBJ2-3	CASSLWSDTQYF	TGTGCCAGCAGTTTATGGTCAGATACGCAGTATTTT
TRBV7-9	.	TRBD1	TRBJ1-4	CASSLDRGWEKLFF	TGTGCCAGCAGCTTGGACAGGGGATGGGAAAAACTGTTTTTT
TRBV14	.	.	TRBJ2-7	CASSPYREAQQYF	TGTGCCAGCAGCCCTTACAGGGAGGCCCAGCAGTACTTC
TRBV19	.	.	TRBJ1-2	CASSIGAGGHYGYTF	TGTGCCAGTAGTATAGGGGCAGGAGGGCACTATGGCTACACCTTC
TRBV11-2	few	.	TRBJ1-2	CASSLGDNYGYTF	TGTGCCAGCAGCTTGGGGGACAATTATGGCTACACCTTC
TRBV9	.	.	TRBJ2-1	CASSVDGTTYNEQFF	TGTGCCAGCAGCGTAGATGGGACGACTTACAATGAGCAGTTCTTC
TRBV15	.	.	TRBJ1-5	CATSRVPDNQPQHF	TGTGCCACCAGCAGAGTCCCAGACAATCAGCCCCAGCATTTT
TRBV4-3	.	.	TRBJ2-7	CASSQDENSYSYEQYF	TGCGCCAGCAGCCAAGATGAGAATTCCTATTCCTACGAGCAGTACTTC
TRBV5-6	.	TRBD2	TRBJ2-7	CASSFLTSGRVNEQYF	TGTGCCAGCAGCTTTTTGACTAGCGGGAGAGTGAACGAGCAGTACTTC
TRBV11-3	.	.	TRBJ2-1	CASSLQGSPNEQFF	TGTGCCAGCAGCTTACAGGGTAGCCCGAATGAGCAGTTCTTC
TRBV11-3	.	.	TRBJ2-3	CASSLVSTDTQYF	TGTGCCAGCAGCTTAGTTAGCACAGATACGCAGTATTTT
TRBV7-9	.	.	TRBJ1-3	CASSVAAGDGNTIYF	TGTGCCAGCAGCGTTGCCGCCGGAGATGGCAACACCATATATTTT
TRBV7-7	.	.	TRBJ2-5	CASSLAGGYEETQYF	TGTGCTAGCAGCTTAGCTGGGGGCTATGAAGAGACCCAGTACTTC
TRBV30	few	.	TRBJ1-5	CAWRGQSSNQPQHF	TGTGCCTGGAGGGGCCAGAGTAGCAATCAGCCCCAGCATTTT